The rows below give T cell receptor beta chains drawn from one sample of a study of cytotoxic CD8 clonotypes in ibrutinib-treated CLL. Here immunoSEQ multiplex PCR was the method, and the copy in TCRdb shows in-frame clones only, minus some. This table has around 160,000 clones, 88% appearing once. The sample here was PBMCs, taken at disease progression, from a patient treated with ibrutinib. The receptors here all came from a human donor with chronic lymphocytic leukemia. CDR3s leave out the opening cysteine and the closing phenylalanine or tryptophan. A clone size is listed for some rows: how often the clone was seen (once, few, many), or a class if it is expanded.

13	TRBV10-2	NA	ASMGRDTLRGELF
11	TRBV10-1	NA	ASSGGTHAWQY
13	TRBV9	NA	ASSVTAGVNYEQY
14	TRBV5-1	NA	ASSLAGPGSGNTIY
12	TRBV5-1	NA	ASSSLTGSEKLF
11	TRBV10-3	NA	ASGTGGQMGAF
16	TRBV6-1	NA	ASCEARGKWETNEKLF
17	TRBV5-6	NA	ASSIGTGWDHSGANVLT
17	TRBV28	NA	ASSYPGGSLTSGANVLT
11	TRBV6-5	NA	ASRVGVWETQY
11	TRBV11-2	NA	ASSFAGSGGYT
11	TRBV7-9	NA	ASSLQGTGELF
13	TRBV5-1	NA	ASSLEADAGNTIY
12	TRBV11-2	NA	ASSLGDVGYTIY
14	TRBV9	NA	ASSADFGTVNYGYT
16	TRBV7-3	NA	ASSSPGTGASSYNEQF
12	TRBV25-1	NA	ASSDTGRTYEQY
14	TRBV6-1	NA	ASSEVGGRFGYEQY
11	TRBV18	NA	ASLRREEETQY
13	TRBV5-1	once	ASSHRDSAAYEQY
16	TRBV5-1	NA	ASSLADPYPPSYNEQF
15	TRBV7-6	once	ASSLGGGRTGHYGYT
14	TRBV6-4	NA	ASSDLARPSTDTQY
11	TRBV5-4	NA	ASSLRGTYEQY
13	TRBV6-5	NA	ASSSPGQGFREAF
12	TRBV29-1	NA	SVGSGTNSYEQY
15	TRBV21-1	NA	ASSVPGTSGDQETQY
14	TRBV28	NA	ASTHRWGQGSYEQY
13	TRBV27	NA	ASSFWQGYNYGYT
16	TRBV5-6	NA	ASSSPRQGLAGAETQY
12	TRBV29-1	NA	SVESGRPGTEAF
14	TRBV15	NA	ATSRGPGDSGYEQY
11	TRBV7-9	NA	ASSWGEQETQY
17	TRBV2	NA	ASSEWGQGHAQPYNEQF
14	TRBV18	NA	ASSPSRQAFLYGYT
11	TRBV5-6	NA	ASNPPRYYEQY
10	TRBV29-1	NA	SVALTAGTQY